The 11 T cell receptor beta chains below come from one sample, sequenced in a study of OX40 agonist ivuxolimab in advanced cancers. Produced via immunoSEQ multiplex PCR; TCRdb's table is partial and in-frame only. The repertoire has about 61,000 clones, roughly nine tenths of them found once; the top ten carry roughly a sixth. Sequenced here: CD4+ or CD8+ T cells sorted from blood, sampled in a trial of the OX40 agonist ivuxolimab. Every receptor here comes from an adult with an advanced solid tumor such as melanoma, head and neck, liver or kidney cancer.

CDR3 residues: CASSLYGQGGTGELFF. As DNA, the CDR3 is TGTGCCAGCAGCTTGTATGGACAGGGTGGGACCGGGGAGCTGTTTTTT. The chain links TRBV5-6 to TRBJ2-2; 8 nucleotides line up with TRBD1. The CDR3 is 16 residues long. Germline trimming cut 1 base from V and 5 bases from J; bases unmatched to any gene: 7. Germline assignment: CDR1 SGHDT and CDR2 YYEEEE. Complete variable domain (other parts from reference TRBV5-6 and TRBJ2-2): DAGVTQSPTHLIKTRGQQVTLRCSPKSGHDTVSWYQQALGQGPQFIFQYYEEEERQRGNFPDRFSGHQFPNYSSELNVNALLLGDSALYLCASSLYGQGGTGELFFGEGSRLTVL.

The chain has TRBV10-1 and TRBJ2-2; D is ambiguous. The length of the CDR3 is 17 residues. V lost 2 bases and J lost 4, with 17 bases in between. The germline gives CDR1 WNHNN, CDR2 SYGVQD (reference sequence). The CDR3 here is CASSERAPLVGTGELFF. CDR3 bases: TGCGCCAGCAGTGAGCGGGCCCCCCTGGTCGGCACCGGGGAGCTGTTTTTT.

The J gene is TRBJ1-5, the V gene TRBV27, with 7 bases identical to TRBD1. The junction had 5 bases not matched to a gene; V was cut back by 6 bases and J by 3 bases. This CDR3 has 14 residues. Germline V gives CDR1 MNHEY, CDR2 SMNVEV (reference sequence). The CDR3 coding sequence is TGTGCCAGCAGCCCGGGACAGCCCAATCAGCCCCAGCATTTT. Its protein is CASSPGQPNQPQHF.

The genes are TRBV7-9 and TRBJ2-1, with TRBD1 as a possible D gene (5 bases). The CDR3 is 14 residues long. V dropped 5 bases and J dropped 3 bases, with 11 bases sitting between them. Germline assignment: CDR1 SEHNR and CDR2 FQNEAQ (reference sequence). The chain's CDR3 is CASSLADNYNEQFF. The CDR3 DNA reads TGTGCCAGCAGCCTCGCGGACAACTACAATGAGCAGTTCTTC.

In its sample, this clone was seen a few times. The V call is TRBV5-4, the J call TRBJ2-2; 8 bases fit TRBD2. The length of the CDR3 is 16 residues. Germline lookup yields CDR1 SGHNT and CDR2 YYREEE (reference sequence). V was clipped by 0 bases and J by 7 bases; unmatched bases: 8. The CDR3 bases are TGTGCCAGCAGCTTGGGTACTAGCGGATACAGCGGGGAGCTGTTTTTT. It is translated as CASSLGTSGYSGELFF. The whole variable domain, remainder taken from reference TRBV5-4 and TRBJ2-2, is ETGVTQSPTHLIKTRGQQVTLRCSSQSGHNTVSWYQQALGQGPQFIFQYYREEENGRGNFPPRFSGLQFPNYSSELNVNALELDDSALYLCASSLGTSGYSGELFFGEGSRLTVL.

The chain joins TRBV19 to TRBJ2-2; D is possibly TRBD2 (6 bases). Trimming stripped 7 bases from V and 3 bases from J, with 12 bases between. The CDR3 covers 14 residues. Germline CDR1 is LNHDA and CDR2 is SQIVND (reference sequence). The DNA of the CDR3 is TGTGCCAGTAAAGGCGGGGTGTACACCGGGGAGCTGTTTTTT. It is translated as CASKGGVYTGELFF.

The chain has TRBV6-1 and TRBJ1-1; 7 nucleotides line up with TRBD1. The CDR3 length is 14 residues. The junction had 9 bases not matched to a gene; V was cut back by 7 bases and J by 4 bases. CDR1 MNHNS and CDR2 SASEGT come from the germline V gene. The CDR3 loop reads CASTGGNRGTEAFF. In DNA form, the CDR3 reads TGTGCCAGCACAGGTGGGAACAGGGGCACTGAAGCTTTCTTT.

J is TRBJ2-7 and V is TRBV9, with TRBD2 matching 7 bases. The germline V gene encodes CDR1 SGDLS and CDR2 YYNGEE. J lost 2 bases, V lost 4 bases, and 9 bases had no gene match. This CDR3 has 15 residues. CDR3 DNA: TGTGCCAGCAGCCCCCCGGGAGGCAGTACCTACGAGCAGTACTTC. Translated: CASSPPGGSTYEQYF. Filled out from reference TRBV9 and TRBJ2-7, the complete variable domain reads DSGVTQTPKHLITATGQRVTLRCSPRSGDLSVYWYQQSLDQGLQFLIQYYNGEERAKGNILERFSAQQFPDLHSELNLSSLELGDSALYFCASSPPGGSTYEQYFGPGTRLTVT.

This chain links TRBV6-5 with TRBJ1-2; D may be TRBD1 (5 bases). The CDR3 extends over 15 amino acids. Germline CDR1 and CDR2: MNHEY and SVGAGI. Trimming stripped 0 bases from V and 6 bases from J, with 14 bases between. The CDR3 DNA reads TGTGCCAGCAGTTACTCCGGACCAGGGCGCGATGGCTACACCTTC. Translation gives CASSYSGPGRDGYTF.

This chain joins TRBV11-2 and TRBJ1-2; tentative D call: TRBD1 (6 bases). The CDR3 has 14 residues. V lost 3 bases to trimming and J lost 0 bases, with 8 bases between them. Germline V CDR1 and CDR2: SGHAT, FQNNGV. The CDR3 sequence: CASSLWTANYGYTF. The CDR3 nucleotides read TGTGCCAGCAGCTTGTGGACAGCTAACTATGGCTACACCTTC.

The rearrangement uses TRBV10-3 and TRBJ1-1, with D possibly being TRBD1 (5 bases). This CDR3 is 15 amino acids long. Germline V gene data show CDR1 as ENHRY and CDR2 as SYGVKD. V was clipped by 2 bases and J by 3 bases, with 13 bases between them. The CDR3 reads CAISEAERGYTEAFF. CDR3 bases: TGTGCCATCAGTGAGGCAGAAAGGGGATACACTGAAGCTTTCTTT.